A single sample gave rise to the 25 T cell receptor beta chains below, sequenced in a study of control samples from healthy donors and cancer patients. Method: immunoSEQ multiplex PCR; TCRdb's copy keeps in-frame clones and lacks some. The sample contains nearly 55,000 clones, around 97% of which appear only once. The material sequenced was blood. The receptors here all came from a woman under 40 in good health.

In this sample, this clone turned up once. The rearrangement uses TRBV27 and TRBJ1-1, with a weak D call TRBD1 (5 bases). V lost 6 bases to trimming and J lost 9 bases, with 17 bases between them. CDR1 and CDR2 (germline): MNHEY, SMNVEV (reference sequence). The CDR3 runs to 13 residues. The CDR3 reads CASRPGTLSKAFF. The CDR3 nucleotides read TGTGCCAGCAGACCCGGGACCCTAAGTAAAGCTTTCTTT.

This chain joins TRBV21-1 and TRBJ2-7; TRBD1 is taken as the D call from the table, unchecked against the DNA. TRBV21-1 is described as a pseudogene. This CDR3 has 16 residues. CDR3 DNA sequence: TGTGCCAGCAGCAAAGCCAAGGTCTGGCCCTCAGGCGAGCAGTACTTC. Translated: CASSKAKVWPSGEQYF.

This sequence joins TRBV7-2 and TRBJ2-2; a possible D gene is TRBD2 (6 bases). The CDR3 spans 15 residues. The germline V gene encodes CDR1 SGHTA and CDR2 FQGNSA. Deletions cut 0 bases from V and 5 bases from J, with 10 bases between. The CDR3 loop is CASSLAGGKTGELFF. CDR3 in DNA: TGTGCCAGCAGCTTAGCGGGAGGAAAAACCGGGGAGCTGTTTTTT.

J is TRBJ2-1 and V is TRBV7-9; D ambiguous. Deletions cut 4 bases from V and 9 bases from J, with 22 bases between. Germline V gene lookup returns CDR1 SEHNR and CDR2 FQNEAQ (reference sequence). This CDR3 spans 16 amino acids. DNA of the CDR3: TGTGCCAGCAGCTCACGGGCTAGTTATAGGTTCGGTGAGCAGTTCTTC. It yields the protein CASSSRASYRFGEQFF.

CDR3 bases: TGTGCCACCAGCACAGATCGGCCAATTGATGAGCAGTTCTTC. Protein sequence: CATSTDRPIDEQFF. This chain joins TRBV15 and TRBJ2-1; D is ambiguous. This CDR3 spans 14 amino acids. CDR1 LNHNV and CDR2 YYDKDF come from the germline V gene (reference sequence). V dropped 4 bases and J dropped 8 bases, with 15 bases sitting between them.

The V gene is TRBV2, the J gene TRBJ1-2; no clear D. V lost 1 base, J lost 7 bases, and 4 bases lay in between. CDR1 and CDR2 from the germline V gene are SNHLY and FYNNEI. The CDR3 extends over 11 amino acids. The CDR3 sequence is CASSEVGGYTF. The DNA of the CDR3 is TGTGCCAGCAGTGAAGTTGGTGGCTACACCTTC.

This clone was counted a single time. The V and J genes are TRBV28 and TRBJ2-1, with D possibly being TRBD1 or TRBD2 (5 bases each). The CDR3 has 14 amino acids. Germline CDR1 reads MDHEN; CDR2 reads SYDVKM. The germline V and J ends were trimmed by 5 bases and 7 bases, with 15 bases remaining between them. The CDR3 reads CASSPSGPPNEQFF. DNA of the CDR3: TGTGCCAGCAGTCCCTCGGGACCTCCGAATGAGCAGTTCTTC.

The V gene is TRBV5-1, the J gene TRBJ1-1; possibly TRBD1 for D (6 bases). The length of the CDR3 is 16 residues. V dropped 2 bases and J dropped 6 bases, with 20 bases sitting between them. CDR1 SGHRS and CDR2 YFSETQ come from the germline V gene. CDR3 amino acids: CASSLRVPGAGAEAFF. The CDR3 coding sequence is TGCGCCAGCAGCTTAAGAGTCCCGGGGGCCGGAGCTGAAGCTTTCTTT.

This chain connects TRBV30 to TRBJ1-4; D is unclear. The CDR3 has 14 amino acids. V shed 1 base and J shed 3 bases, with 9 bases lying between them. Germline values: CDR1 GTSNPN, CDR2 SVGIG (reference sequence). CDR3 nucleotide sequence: TGTGCCTGGAGTGAGGGCGTGGCTAATGAAAAACTGTTTTTT. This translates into CAWSEGVANEKLFF.

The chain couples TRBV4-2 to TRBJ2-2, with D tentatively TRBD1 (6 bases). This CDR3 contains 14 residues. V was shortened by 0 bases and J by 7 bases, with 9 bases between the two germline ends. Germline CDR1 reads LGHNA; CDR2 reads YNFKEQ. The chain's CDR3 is CASSQDLGGGELFF. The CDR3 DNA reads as TGTGCCAGCAGCCAAGACTTAGGGGGCGGGGAGCTGTTTTTT.

This CDR3 reads CASSSVGPGIGELFF. The CDR3 DNA is TGTGCCAGCAGTTCTGTGGGACCGGGCATCGGGGAGCTGTTTTTT. The chain combines TRBV28 with TRBJ2-2; either TRBD1 or TRBD2 may supply D (5 bases each). The V end was cut by 4 bases, the J end by 7 bases, with 16 bases between. Germline V gene sequence: CDR1 MDHEN, CDR2 SYDVKM. The CDR3 runs to 15 residues.

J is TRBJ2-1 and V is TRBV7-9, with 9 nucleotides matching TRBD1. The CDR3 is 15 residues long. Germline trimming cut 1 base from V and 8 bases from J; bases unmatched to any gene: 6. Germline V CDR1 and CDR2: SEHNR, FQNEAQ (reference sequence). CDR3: CASSLVGTGLHEQFF. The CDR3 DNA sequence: TGTGCCAGCAGCTTAGTGGGGACAGGGCTCCATGAGCAGTTCTTC.

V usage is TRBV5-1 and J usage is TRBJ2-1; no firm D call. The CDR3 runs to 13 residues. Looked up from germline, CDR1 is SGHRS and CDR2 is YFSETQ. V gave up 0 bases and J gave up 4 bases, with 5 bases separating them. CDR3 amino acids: CASSLVAYNEQFF. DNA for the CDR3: TGCGCCAGCAGCTTGGTAGCTTACAATGAGCAGTTCTTC.

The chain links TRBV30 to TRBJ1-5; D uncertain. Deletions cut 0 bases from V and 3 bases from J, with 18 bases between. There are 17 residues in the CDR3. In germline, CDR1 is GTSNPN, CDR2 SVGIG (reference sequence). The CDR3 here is CAWSVQKNAEYNQPQHF. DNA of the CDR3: TGTGCCTGGAGTGTACAAAAGAATGCAGAATACAATCAGCCCCAGCATTTT.

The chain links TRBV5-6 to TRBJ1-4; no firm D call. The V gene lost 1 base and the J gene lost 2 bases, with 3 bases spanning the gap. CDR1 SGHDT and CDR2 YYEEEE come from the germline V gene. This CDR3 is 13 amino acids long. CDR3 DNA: TGTGCCAGCAGCTTGTCCACTAATGAAAAACTGTTTTTT. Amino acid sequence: CASSLSTNEKLFF.

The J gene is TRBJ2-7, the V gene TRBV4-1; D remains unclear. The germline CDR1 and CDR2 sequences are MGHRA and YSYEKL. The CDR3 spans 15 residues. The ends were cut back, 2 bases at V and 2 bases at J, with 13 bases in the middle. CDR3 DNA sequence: TGCGCCAGCAGCCAACTTCTCCGGTCAGCCTACGAGCAGTACTTC. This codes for CASSQLLRSAYEQYF.

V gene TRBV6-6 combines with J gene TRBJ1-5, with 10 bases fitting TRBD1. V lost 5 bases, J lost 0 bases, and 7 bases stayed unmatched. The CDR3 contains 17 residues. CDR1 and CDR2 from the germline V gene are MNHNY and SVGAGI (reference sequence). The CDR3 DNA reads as TGTGCCAGCAGTCTAACGGGACAGGGGATTAGCAATCAGCCCCAGCATTTT. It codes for CASSLTGQGISNQPQHF.

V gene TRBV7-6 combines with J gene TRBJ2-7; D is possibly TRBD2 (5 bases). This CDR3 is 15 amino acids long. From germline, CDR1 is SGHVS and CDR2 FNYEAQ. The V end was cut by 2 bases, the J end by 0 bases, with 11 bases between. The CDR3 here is CASSLLAGSSYEQYF. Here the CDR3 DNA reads TGTGCCAGCAGCTTACTGGCGGGCTCCTCCTACGAGCAGTACTTC.

CDR3 residues: CASSLTSGSYEQYF. The CDR3 DNA is TGTGCCAGCAGCTTAACTAGCGGCTCCTACGAGCAGTACTTC. This chain joins TRBV11-2 and TRBJ2-7; TRBD2 aligns across 8 bases. CDR3 length: 14 amino acids. V lost 2 bases to trimming and J lost 0 bases; unmatched junction nucleotides: 0. In germline, CDR1 is SGHAT, CDR2 FQNNGV.

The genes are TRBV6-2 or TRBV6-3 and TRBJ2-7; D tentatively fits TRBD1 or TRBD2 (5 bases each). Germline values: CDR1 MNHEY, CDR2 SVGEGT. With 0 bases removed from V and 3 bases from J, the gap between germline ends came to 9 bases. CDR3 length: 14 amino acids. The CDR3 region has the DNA TGTGCCAGCAGTTACTCGGGACCAAGCTACGAGCAGTACTTC. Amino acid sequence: CASSYSGPSYEQYF.

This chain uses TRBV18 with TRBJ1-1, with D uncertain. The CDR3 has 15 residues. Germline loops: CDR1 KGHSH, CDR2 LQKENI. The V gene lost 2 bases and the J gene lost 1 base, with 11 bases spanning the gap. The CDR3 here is CASSPSEVPNTEAFF. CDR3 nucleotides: TGTGCCAGCTCACCAAGTGAAGTTCCGAACACTGAAGCTTTCTTT.

This CDR3 reads CASSLGLPRRETQYF. The CDR3 DNA is TGTGCCAGCAGCTTAGGTCTCCCCCGTAGAGAGACCCAGTACTTC. The chain is built from TRBV7-8 and TRBJ2-5; no definite D call. Trimming pared 1 base from V and 4 bases from J, leaving 13 bases between. The CDR3 covers 15 residues. Per the germline V gene, CDR1 is SGHVS and CDR2 is FQNEAQ.

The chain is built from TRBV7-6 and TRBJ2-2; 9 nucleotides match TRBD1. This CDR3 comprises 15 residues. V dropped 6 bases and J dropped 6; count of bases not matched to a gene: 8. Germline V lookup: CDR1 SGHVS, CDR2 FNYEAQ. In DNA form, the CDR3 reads TGTGCCAGCAGGCCGACAGGGGGTGAAGCCGGGGAGCTGTTTTTT. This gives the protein CASRPTGGEAGELFF.

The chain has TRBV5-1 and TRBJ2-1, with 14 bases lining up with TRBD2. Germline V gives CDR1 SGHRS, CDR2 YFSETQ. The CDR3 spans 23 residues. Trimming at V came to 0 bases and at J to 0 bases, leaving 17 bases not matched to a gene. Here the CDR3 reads CASSLGTPTSGRETLSSYNEQFF. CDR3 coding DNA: TGCGCCAGCAGCTTGGGGACACCGACTAGCGGGAGGGAAACGTTAAGCTCCTACAATGAGCAGTTCTTC. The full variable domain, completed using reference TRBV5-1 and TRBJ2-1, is KAGVTQTPRYLIKTRGQQVTLSCSPISGHRSVSWYQQTPGQGLQFLFEYFSETQRNKGNFPGRFSGRQFSNSRSEMNVSTLELGDSALYLCASSLGTPTSGRETLSSYNEQFFGPGTRLTVL.

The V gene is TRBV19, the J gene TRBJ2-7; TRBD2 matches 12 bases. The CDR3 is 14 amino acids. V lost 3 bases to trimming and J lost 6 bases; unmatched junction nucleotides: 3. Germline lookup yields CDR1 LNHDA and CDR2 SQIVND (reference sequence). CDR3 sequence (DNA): TGTGCCAGTAGTATTACTAGCGGGAGGTTCGAGCAGTACTTC. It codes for CASSITSGRFEQYF.